The 29 T cell receptor beta chains below were found in one sample sequenced in a study of tumor and adjacent non-tumor tissue in lung cancer. RNA was extracted from bulk tissue without any cell sorting. Three rounds of nested PCR, following a modified ARM-PCR protocol, produced the TCRbeta library. TCRdb redid the calling of the multiplex PCR reads with MiXCR, one entry per CDR3 protein. The sample yields some 90,000 distinct CDR3 sequences, 61% seen once. Sequencing was performed on lung tumor tissue. The source of these receptors is a man aged 65-85 years with non-small cell lung cancer.

Turning to this clonotype: A much larger clone lies one base from this, so it may be a read error. The chain combines TRBV7-8 with TRBJ2-7, with no clear D. CDR1 SGHVS and CDR2 FQNEAQ come from the germline V gene. The length of the CDR3 is 14 residues. V lost 1 base to trimming and J lost 3 bases, with 10 bases between them. CDR3 sequence reads: CASSLVGNSYEQYF. The CDR3 DNA is TGTGCCAGCAGCTTAGTTGGCAACAGCTACGAGCAGTACTTC.

About this clonotype: A much larger clone lies a single base off, so this may be a read error. V is TRBV7-9 and J is TRBJ1-2, with 9 bases identical to TRBD1. CDR3 length: 13 residues. CDR1 and CDR2 from the germline V gene are SEHNR and FQNEAQ (reference sequence). J gave up 8 bases and V 5 bases, and 6 bases lay outside the gene matches. The CDR3 DNA reads TGTGCCAGCAGCCTACAGGGGGCGGGAGGCTACACCTTC. The encoded protein is CASSLQGAGGYTF.

As regards this clonotype: A read error may account for a junction end that differs from germline. The chain employs TRBV11-2 and TRBJ2-4; D not resolved. Germline-derived CDR1 and CDR2 are SGHAT and FQNNGV. This CDR3 contains 13 residues. The DNA of the CDR3 is TGTACCAGTAGCCACCCCCCCAAAAACATTCAGTACTTC. It encodes CTSSHPPKNIQYF.

Turning to this clonotype: Sequence at one end of the junction differs from germline and may be a read error. This chain joins TRBV11-3 and TRBJ2-2; maybe TRBD2 (5 bases). Germline lookup yields CDR1 SGHNT and CDR2 YENEEA. The CDR3 length is 13 residues. The CDR3 nucleotides are TGTGCCAGTAGCTTAGTTGAGACCGGGGAGCTATTTTTT. As protein: CASSLVETGELFF.

Regarding this clonotype: One end of the junction varies from germline; a read error may be responsible. The chain uses TRBV11-2 and TRBJ2-7, with D possibly being TRBD1 (5 bases). Germline assignment: CDR1 SGHAT and CDR2 FQNNGV. This CDR3 is 13 amino acids long. CDR3 protein: CASSIDPGREQYF. The CDR3 DNA reads as TGTGCCAGCAGCATAGATCCAGGGCGCGAGCAGTACTTC.

To note about this clonotype: A much larger clone lies a single base off, so this may be a read error. The chain combines TRBV5-4 with TRBJ2-1; TRBD1 aligns across 9 bases. CDR3 length: 14 amino acids. Germline loops: CDR1 SGHNT, CDR2 YYREEE (reference sequence). As DNA, the CDR3 is TGTGCCAGCAGCATACCGAGGGACAGGGAAGGGCAGTTATTC. It encodes CASSIPRDREGQLF.

The chain couples TRBV18 to TRBJ2-3; D not certain. The V gene lost 3 bases and the J gene lost 2 bases, with 18 bases spanning the gap. CDR3 length: 17 residues. Germline lookup yields CDR1 KGHSH and CDR2 LQKENI. CDR3 nucleotide sequence: TGTGCCAGCTCACCGTTCATCGGTGTAGGCCTCACAGATACGCAGTATTTT. Translation gives CASSPFIGVGLTDTQYF. The full variable domain, with the rest looked up from reference TRBV18 and TRBJ2-3, is NAGVMQNPRHLVRRRGQEARLRCSPMKGHSHVYWYRQLPEEGLKFMVYLQKENIIDESGMPKERFSAEFPKEGPSILRIQQVVRGDSAAYFCASSPFIGVGLTDTQYFGPGTRLTVL.

This clonotype was recorded many times. The V gene is TRBV29-1, the J gene TRBJ2-1; possibly TRBD1 or TRBD2 for D (7 bases each). The germline gives CDR1 SQVTM, CDR2 ANQGSEA. V was shortened by 2 bases and J by 8 bases, with 16 bases between the two germline ends. The CDR3 runs 14 residues. CDR3 loop: CSVERSRGRDEQFF. The CDR3 DNA reads TGCAGCGTTGAACGAAGCAGGGGGAGGGATGAGCAGTTCTTC.

This clonotype was observed at least ten times. V is TRBV20-1 and J is TRBJ2-3, with a weak D call TRBD1 (5 bases). Germline V CDR1 and CDR2: DFQATT, SNEGSKA (reference sequence). The CDR3 contains 12 residues. The CDR3 is CRLSQGADTQYF. The CDR3 coding sequence is TGCAGATTATCGCAGGGCGCAGATACGCAGTATTTT.

In regard to this clonotype: Compared with germline, one end of the junction differs, possibly owing to a read error. V is TRBV7-9 and J is TRBJ2-2, with TRBD1 matching 10 bases. The germline V gene has CDR1 SEHNR and CDR2 FQNEAQ (reference sequence). The length of the CDR3 is 13 residues. The CDR3 is CTSRGQGPRELFF. In DNA form, the CDR3 reads TGTACCAGCCGGGGACAGGGGCCCAGGGAGCTGTTTTTT. Full variable domain (remainder filled in from reference TRBV7-9 and TRBJ2-2): DTGVSQNPRHKITKRGQNVTFRCDPISEHNRLYWYRQTLGQGPEFLTYFQNEAQLEKSRLLSDRFSAERPKGSFSTLEIQRTEQGDSAMYLCTSRGQGPRELFFGEGSRLTVL.

Turning to this clonotype: A read error may explain this, as a much larger clone is one base away. The rearrangement links TRBV12-3 or TRBV12-4 to TRBJ2-4; 7 bases are a match to TRBD2. The CDR3 runs to 14 residues. CDR3 sequence: CVSSLNSRGGIQYF. CDR3 bases: TGTGTCAGCAGCTTAAATTCCCGCGGGGGCATTCAGTACTTC.

A remark on this clonotype: Given a much more abundant clone one base away, this may be a read error. This chain joins TRBV13 and TRBJ2-2; TRBD2 matches 7 bases. Germline-derived CDR1 and CDR2 are PRHDT and FYEKMQ (reference sequence). The V and J ends lost 4 bases and 2 bases, in that order; junction bases with no gene match: 7. The CDR3 is 16 amino acids. CDR3 in amino acids: CASSWRGRANTGELFF. The CDR3 coding sequence is TGTGCCAGCAGCTGGAGAGGGAGGGCCAACACCGGGGAGCTGTTTTTT. The complete variable domain, with remaining parts taken from reference TRBV13 and TRBJ2-2, reads AAGVIQSPRHLIKEKRETATLKCYPIPRHDTVYWYQQGPGQDPQFLISFYEKMQSDKGSIPDRFSAQQFSDYHSELNMSSLELGDSALYFCASSWRGRANTGELFFGEGSRLTVL.

In this sample, this clonotype turned up a few times. The chain carries TRBV5-1 and TRBJ1-1, with D possibly TRBD1 on 6 matching bases. Germline V gives CDR1 SGHRS, CDR2 YFSETQ. CDR3 length: 14 amino acids. The V end was cut by 7 bases, the J end by 4 bases, with 17 bases between. The CDR3 nucleotides are TGCGCCAGCTCCGATTGGGGGCCGGGCACTGAAGCTTTCTTT. Amino acid sequence: CASSDWGPGTEAFF.

Concerning this clonotype: Given a much more abundant clone one base away, this may be a read error. V and J are TRBV6-2 or TRBV6-3 and TRBJ2-3, with D uncertain. This CDR3 has 14 residues. Germline CDR1 MNHEY, CDR2 SVGEGT. Trimming took 5 bases from V and 4 from J, leaving 13 bases between them. The CDR3 DNA sequence: TGTGCCAGCAGTCCCCCCTCTGGCGCAGATACGCAGTATTTT. As protein: CASSPPSGADTQYF.

This clonotype has more than one count but fewer than ten. With a much larger clone just one base away, this may be a read error. The V call is TRBV20-1, the J call TRBJ1-5, with 7 nucleotides matching TRBD1. The germline V gene has CDR1 DFQATT and CDR2 SNEGSKA (reference sequence). This CDR3 has 14 residues. Trimming took 3 bases from V and 6 from J; bases not matched to a gene: 8. CDR3 in amino acids: CSASSETGFQPQHF. The DNA of the CDR3 is TGCAGTGCTAGCTCCGAGACAGGGTTTCAGCCCCAGCATTTT.

This clonotype was seen ten or more times. The rearrangement joins TRBV28 to TRBJ2-7; 7 bases match TRBD1. V trimming: 5 bases; J trimming: 2 bases; junction bases outside the gene matches: 9. Germline V CDR1 and CDR2: MDHEN, SYDVKM. The CDR3 contains 15 residues. The CDR3 nucleotides read TGTGCCAGCAGTCCAATGACAGGGTGGCCCTACGAGCAGTACTTC. Amino acids: CASSPMTGWPYEQYF.

This clonotype was observed many times. The chain couples TRBV6-1 to TRBJ1-2, with D perhaps TRBD1 (6 bases). Germline V gives CDR1 MNHNS, CDR2 SASEGT. There are 13 residues in the CDR3. The ends were cut back, 3 bases at V and 4 bases at J, with 9 bases in the middle. CDR3 DNA sequence: TGTGCCAGCAGTGAGGACAGATCCTATGGCTACACCTTC. Protein sequence: CASSEDRSYGYTF.

This clonotype has just a few counts. This chain links TRBV11-2 with TRBJ2-3, with 11 bases fitting TRBD2. The CDR3 is 18 amino acids. Germline CDR1 and CDR2: SGHAT and FQNNGV. Trimming cost V 0 bases and J 1 base; bases outside gene matches: 6. In nucleotides, the CDR3 is TGTGCCAGCAGCTTAGACCTGACTAGCGGGATAGGCACAGATACGCAGTATTTT. Protein product: CASSLDLTSGIGTDTQYF.

As to this clonotype: Since no conserved phenylalanine or tryptophan closes the CDR3, a read error is the likely cause. The rearrangement links TRBV11-2 to TRBJ2-1, with 12 bases matching TRBD1. The CDR3 runs to 17 residues. Germline-derived CDR1 and CDR2 are SGHAT and FQNNGV. The CDR3 sequence: CASSFAGTGGPYIEQFY. CDR3 in DNA: TGTGCCAGCAGCTTTGCCGGGACAGGGGGCCCTTACATTGAGCAGTTCTAT.

Points on this clonotype: Just one base apart from a much larger clone, this may be a read error. V and J are TRBV5-1 and TRBJ2-7; D gene unclear. The CDR3 is 15 amino acids. From germline, CDR1 is SGHRS and CDR2 YFSETQ. The CDR3 DNA reads as TGCGCCAGCAGCTTGAGGGTCGGTAAGGTCCACGAGCAGTGCTTC. It translates to CASSLRVGKVHEQCF.

The chain has TRBV5-5 and TRBJ1-4; D unclear. Trimming stripped 4 bases from V and 7 bases from J, with 14 bases between. Germline lookup yields CDR1 SGHKS and CDR2 YYEKEE (reference sequence). CDR3 length: 14 residues. The CDR3: CASSLPPRTEKLFF. In DNA form, the CDR3 reads TGTGCCAGCAGCCTTCCCCCCAGAACTGAAAAACTGTTTTTT.

This clonotype was observed many times. The rearrangement uses TRBV4-1 and TRBJ1-3; D call uncertain. V dropped 0 bases and J dropped 5 bases, with 8 bases sitting between them. Germline V gives CDR1 MGHRA, CDR2 YSYEKL. This CDR3 is built from 14 residues. The CDR3 protein is CASSQEYGRNTIYF. The CDR3 DNA sequence: TGCGCCAGCAGCCAAGAGTACGGACGAAACACCATATATTTT.

The chain employs TRBV6-1 and TRBJ2-2; tentatively, D is TRBD1 or TRBD2 (5 bases each). The CDR3 has 13 amino acids. The V and J ends lost 10 bases and 7 bases respectively, with 16 bases between them. Per germline, CDR1 MNHNS and CDR2 SASEGT. CDR3 in amino acids: CAISEWDRGELFF. CDR3 sequence (DNA): TGTGCCATCAGCGAGTGGGACCGCGGGGAGCTGTTTTTT.

Turning to this clonotype: Being one base from a much bigger clone, this may be a read error. The genes are TRBV6-5 and TRBJ2-2; TRBD1 matches at 9 bases. The CDR3 length is 15 residues. From germline, CDR1 is MNHEY and CDR2 SVGAGI. The CDR3 is CASNDIDRGAGKLFF. As DNA, the CDR3 is TGTGCCAGCAACGACATCGACAGGGGGGCCGGGAAGCTGTTTTTT.

This clonotype was counted a single time. The germline gene is not matched at one end of the junction; a read error may be the cause. The V gene is TRBV6-2 or TRBV6-3, the J gene TRBJ2-3; weak D call: TRBD2 (6 bases). From germline, CDR1 is MNHEY and CDR2 SVGEGT. CDR3 length: 16 amino acids. CDR3: CASNPGSSGYTDTQYF. The CDR3 DNA follows: TGTGCAAGCAACCCTGGGAGTAGCGGCTACACAGATACGCAGTATTTT.

This clonotype is a singleton in its sample. V is TRBV5-6 and J is TRBJ2-2; D uncertain. Deletions cut 2 bases from V and 7 bases from J, with 12 bases between. The CDR3 is 14 residues long. Germline lookup yields CDR1 SGHDT and CDR2 YYEEEE. The CDR3 DNA reads TGTGCCAGCAGCTTCGGCCCTAAAGGCGGGGAGCTGTTTTTT. Its protein product is CASSFGPKGGELFF.

On this clonotype itself: With a much larger clone just one base away, this may be a read error. The CDR3 DNA follows: TGTACTAGTCGCCAGGGCGAGACCGGGGAGCTGTTTTTT. This encodes CTSRQGETGELFF. The chain recombines TRBV12-5 with TRBJ2-2, with D possibly being TRBD1 or TRBD2 (5 bases each). The CDR3 spans 13 residues. The germline gives CDR1 LGHNT, CDR2 FRNRAP.

In the case of this clonotype: Its ends do not fully match the called genes, so a read error is possible. The rearrangement uses TRBV10-3 and TRBJ2-1; no reliable D call. CDR3 length: 16 residues. Germline values: CDR1 ENHRY, CDR2 SYGVKD. CDR3 DNA sequence: TGTACCATCAGTAGCCTTGGAGAGCGCTCCTACAATGAGCAGTTCTTC. As protein: CTISSLGERSYNEQFF.

This clonotype was counted ten times or more. The V gene is TRBV12-3 or TRBV12-4, the J gene TRBJ1-5; 9 positions agree with TRBD1. This CDR3 spans 14 amino acids. V lost 4 bases and J lost 4; bases outside the gene matches: 2. CDR3 sequence: CASSYGTGNQPQHF. CDR3 in DNA: TGTGCCAGCAGTTACGGGACAGGGAATCAGCCCCAGCATTTT.